This T cell receptor beta chain is from a study of response to subunit inactivated influenza vaccine. Study-wide points: Each seasonal influenza vaccination recruits few new T cells, the authors suggested.

TCRdb itself ran the RT-PCR reads through MiXCR, one entry per CDR3 protein. The data hold 710,000 or so distinct CDR3 sequences, with around a sixth observed a single time. This clonotype has just a few counts. Its antigen is undetermined. This CDR3 contains 13 residues. Germline V CDR1 and CDR2: MNHNS, SASEGT. The junction had 7 bases not matched to a gene; V was cut back by 9 bases and J by 8 bases. J is TRBJ2-3 and V is TRBV6-1; 11 nucleotides match TRBD1. The specimen comprised PBMCs from blood, sampled roughly 12 days after vaccination. The sequence came from a middle-aged man who received an inactivated influenza vaccine. The DNA of the CDR3 is TGTGCCAGTACCCCGGGACAGGGGGGTACGCAGTATTTT. Amino acid sequence: CASTPGQGGTQYF.